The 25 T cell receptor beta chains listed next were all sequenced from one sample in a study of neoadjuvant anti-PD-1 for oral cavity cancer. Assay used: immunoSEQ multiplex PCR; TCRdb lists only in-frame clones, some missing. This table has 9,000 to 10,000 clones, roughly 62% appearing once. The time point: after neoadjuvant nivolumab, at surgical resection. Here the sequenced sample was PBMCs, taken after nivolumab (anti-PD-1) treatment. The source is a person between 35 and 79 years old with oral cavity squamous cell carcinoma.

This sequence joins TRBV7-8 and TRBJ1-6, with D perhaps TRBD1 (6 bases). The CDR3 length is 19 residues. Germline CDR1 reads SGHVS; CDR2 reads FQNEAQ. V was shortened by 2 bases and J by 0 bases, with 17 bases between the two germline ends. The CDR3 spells CASSLTGSVESSYNSPLHF. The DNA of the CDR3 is TGTGCCAGCAGCTTAACAGGGAGTGTAGAAAGCTCCTATAATTCACCCCTCCACTTT.

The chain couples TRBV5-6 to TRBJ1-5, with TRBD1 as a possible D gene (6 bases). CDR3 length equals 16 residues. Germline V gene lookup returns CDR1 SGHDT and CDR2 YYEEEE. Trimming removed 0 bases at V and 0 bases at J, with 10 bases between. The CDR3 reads CASSLEGGYSNQPQHF. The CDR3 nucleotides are TGTGCCAGCAGCTTGGAGGGGGGATATAGCAATCAGCCCCAGCATTTT.

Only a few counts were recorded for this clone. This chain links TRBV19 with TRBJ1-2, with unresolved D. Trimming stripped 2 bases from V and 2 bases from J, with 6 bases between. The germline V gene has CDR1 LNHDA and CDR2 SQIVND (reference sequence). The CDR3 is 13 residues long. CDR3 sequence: CASSINRNYGYTF. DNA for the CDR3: TGTGCCAGTAGTATAAACAGAAACTATGGCTACACCTTC. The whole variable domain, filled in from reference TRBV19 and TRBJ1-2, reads DGGITQSPKYLFRKEGQNVTLSCEQNLNHDAMYWYRQDPGQGLRLIYYSQIVNDFQKGDIAEGYSVSREKKESFPLTVTSAQKNPTAFYLCASSINRNYGYTFGSGTRLTVV.

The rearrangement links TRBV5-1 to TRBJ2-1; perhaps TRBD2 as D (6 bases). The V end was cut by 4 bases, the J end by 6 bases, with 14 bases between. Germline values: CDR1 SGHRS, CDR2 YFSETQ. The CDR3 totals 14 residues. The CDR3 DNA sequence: TGCGCCAGCAGCATGATGGGGGGAGCCAATGAGCAGTTCTTC. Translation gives CASSMMGGANEQFF.

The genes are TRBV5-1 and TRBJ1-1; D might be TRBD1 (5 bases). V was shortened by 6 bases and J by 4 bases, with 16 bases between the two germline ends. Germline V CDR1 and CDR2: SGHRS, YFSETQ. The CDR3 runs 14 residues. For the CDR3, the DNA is TGCGCCAGCACCCTTGGCCGGGGCGCCACTGAAGCTTTCTTT. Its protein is CASTLGRGATEAFF.

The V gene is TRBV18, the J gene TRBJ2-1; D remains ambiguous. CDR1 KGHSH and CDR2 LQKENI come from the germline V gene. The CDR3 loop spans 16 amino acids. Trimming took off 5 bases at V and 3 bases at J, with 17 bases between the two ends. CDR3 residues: CASSTQGPPNYNEQFF. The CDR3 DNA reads TGTGCCAGCTCAACACAAGGACCCCCAAACTACAATGAGCAGTTCTTC.

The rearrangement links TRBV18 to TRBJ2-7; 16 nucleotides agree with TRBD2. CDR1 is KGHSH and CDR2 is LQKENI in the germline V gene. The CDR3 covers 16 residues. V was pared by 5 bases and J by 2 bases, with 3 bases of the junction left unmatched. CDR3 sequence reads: CASSSGTSGGAYEQYF. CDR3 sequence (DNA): TGTGCCAGCTCATCCGGGACTAGCGGGGGGGCCTACGAGCAGTACTTC. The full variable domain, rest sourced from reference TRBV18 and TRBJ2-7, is NAGVMQNPRHLVRRRGQEARLRCSPMKGHSHVYWYRQLPEEGLKFMVYLQKENIIDESGMPKERFSAEFPKEGPSILRIQQVVRGDSAAYFCASSSGTSGGAYEQYFGPGTRLTVT.

The CDR3 loop reads CASSKALGAGGYNEQFF. In DNA, the CDR3 is TGTGCCAGTAGTAAGGCCCTCGGGGCGGGGGGCTACAATGAGCAGTTCTTC. This sequence joins TRBV19 and TRBJ2-1; 8 bases are shared with TRBD2. The CDR3 has 17 residues. Germline V gene sequence: CDR1 LNHDA, CDR2 SQIVND (reference sequence). The V segment lost 4 bases and the J segment 3 bases; nucleotides outside the gene matches: 11.

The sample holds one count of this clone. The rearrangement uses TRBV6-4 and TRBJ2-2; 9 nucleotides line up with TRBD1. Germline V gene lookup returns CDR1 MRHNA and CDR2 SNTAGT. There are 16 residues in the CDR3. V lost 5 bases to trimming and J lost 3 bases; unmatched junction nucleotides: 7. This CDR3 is CASSFTGGADTGELFF. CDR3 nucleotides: TGTGCCAGCAGTTTTACAGGGGGCGCAGACACCGGGGAGCTGTTTTTT.

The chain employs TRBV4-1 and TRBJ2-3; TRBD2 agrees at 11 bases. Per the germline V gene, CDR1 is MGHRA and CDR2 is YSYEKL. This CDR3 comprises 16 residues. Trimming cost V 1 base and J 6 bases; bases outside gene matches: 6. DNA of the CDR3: TGCGCCAGCAGCCAAGGGCGGGCTAGCGGGGGGGATACGCAGTATTTT. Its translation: CASSQGRASGGDTQYF.

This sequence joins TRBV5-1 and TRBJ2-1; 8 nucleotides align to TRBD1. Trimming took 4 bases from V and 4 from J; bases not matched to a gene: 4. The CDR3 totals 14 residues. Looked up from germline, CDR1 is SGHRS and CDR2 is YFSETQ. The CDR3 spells CASSQGQAYNEQFF. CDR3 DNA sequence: TGCGCCAGCAGCCAGGGACAGGCTTACAATGAGCAGTTCTTC.

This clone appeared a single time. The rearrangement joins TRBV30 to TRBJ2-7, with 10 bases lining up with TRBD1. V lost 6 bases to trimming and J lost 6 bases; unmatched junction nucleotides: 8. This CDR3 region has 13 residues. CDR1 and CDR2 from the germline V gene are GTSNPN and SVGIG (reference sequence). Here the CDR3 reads CACIRDRGGEQYF. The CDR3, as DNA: TGTGCCTGCATACGGGACAGGGGAGGCGAGCAGTACTTC.

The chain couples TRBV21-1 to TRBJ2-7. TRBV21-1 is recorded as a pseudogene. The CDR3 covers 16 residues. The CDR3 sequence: CASSIRTRLSSYEQYF. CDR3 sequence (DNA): TGTGCCAGCAGCATCCGGACGCGGCTGAGCTCCTACGAGCAGTACTTC.

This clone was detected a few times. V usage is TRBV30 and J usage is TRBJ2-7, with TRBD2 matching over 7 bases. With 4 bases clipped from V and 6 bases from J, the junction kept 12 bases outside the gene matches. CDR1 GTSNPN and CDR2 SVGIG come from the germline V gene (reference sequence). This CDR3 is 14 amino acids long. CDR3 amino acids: CAWKGREPFVEQYF. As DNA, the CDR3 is TGTGCCTGGAAAGGGCGGGAGCCATTTGTCGAGCAGTACTTC. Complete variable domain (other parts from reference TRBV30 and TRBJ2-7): SQTIHQWPATLVQPVGSPLSLECTVEGTSNPNLYWYRQAAGRGLQLLFYSVGIGQISSEVPQNLSASRPQDRQFILSSKKLLLSDSGFYLCAWKGREPFVEQYFGPGTRLTVT.

CDR3 residues: CASSLQGRESPLHF. DNA for the CDR3: TGTGCCAGCAGCTTACAGGGGCGGGAGTCACCCCTCCACTTT. The V and J genes are TRBV7-9 and TRBJ1-6, with a weak D call TRBD1 (6 bases). Deletions cut 2 bases from V and 10 bases from J, with 12 bases between. This CDR3 is 14 amino acids long. Germline CDR1 reads SEHNR; CDR2 reads FQNEAQ (reference sequence).

The CDR3 region is CASTDRLNTEAFF. The CDR3 region has the DNA TGTGCCAGCACGGACAGGTTGAACACTGAAGCTTTCTTT. The chain is built from TRBV27 and TRBJ1-1; 7 nucleotides match TRBD1. J gave up 0 bases and V 7 bases, and 2 bases lay outside the gene matches. This CDR3 has 13 amino acids. The V gene's germline CDR1 is MNHEY and CDR2 SMNVEV (reference sequence).

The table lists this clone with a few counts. CDR3 amino acids: CASSLWGGRTYEQYF. The CDR3 DNA is TGTGCCAGCAGTTTATGGGGGGGGCGCACCTACGAGCAGTACTTC. The chain uses TRBV28 and TRBJ2-7; TRBD2 might be the D (7 bases). This CDR3 spans 15 amino acids. V was cut by 0 bases and J by 2 bases, with 11 bases left in between. The germline V gene has CDR1 MDHEN and CDR2 SYDVKM.

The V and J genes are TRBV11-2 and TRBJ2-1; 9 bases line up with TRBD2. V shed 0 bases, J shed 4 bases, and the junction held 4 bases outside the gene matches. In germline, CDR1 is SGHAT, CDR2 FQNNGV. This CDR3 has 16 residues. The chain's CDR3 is CASSLDAGLAYNEQFF. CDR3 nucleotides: TGTGCCAGCAGCTTAGACGCGGGACTAGCTTACAATGAGCAGTTCTTC.

The CDR3 DNA reads as TGCGCCAGCAGCTTGTATCCGGGACTAGCGACCAAAACCTCTAGCACAGATACGCAGTATTTT. It yields the protein CASSLYPGLATKTSSTDTQYF. This chain joins TRBV5-1 and TRBJ2-3, with TRBD2 identical over 10 bases. V gave up 1 base and J gave up 0 bases; unmatched junction bases: 17. CDR3 size: 21 residues. Germline-derived CDR1 and CDR2 are SGHRS and YFSETQ.

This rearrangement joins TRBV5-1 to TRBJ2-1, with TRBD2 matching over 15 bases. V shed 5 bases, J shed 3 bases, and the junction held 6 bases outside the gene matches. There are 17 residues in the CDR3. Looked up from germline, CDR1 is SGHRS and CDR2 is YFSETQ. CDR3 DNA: TGCGCCAGCAGTCCAGGGACTAGCGGGGGGCACTACAATGAGCAGTTCTTC. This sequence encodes CASSPGTSGGHYNEQFF. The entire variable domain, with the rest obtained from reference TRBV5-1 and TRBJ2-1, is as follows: KAGVTQTPRYLIKTRGQQVTLSCSPISGHRSVSWYQQTPGQGLQFLFEYFSETQRNKGNFPGRFSGRQFSNSRSEMNVSTLELGDSALYLCASSPGTSGGHYNEQFFGPGTRLTVL.

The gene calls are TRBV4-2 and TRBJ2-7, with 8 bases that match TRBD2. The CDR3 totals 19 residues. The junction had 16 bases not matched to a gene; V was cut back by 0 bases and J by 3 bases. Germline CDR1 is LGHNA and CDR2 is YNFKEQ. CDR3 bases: TGTGCCAGCAGCCAAGATCTCGCGGGGGGCCGTGCTTCCTTCTACGAGCAGTACTTC. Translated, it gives CASSQDLAGGRASFYEQYF.

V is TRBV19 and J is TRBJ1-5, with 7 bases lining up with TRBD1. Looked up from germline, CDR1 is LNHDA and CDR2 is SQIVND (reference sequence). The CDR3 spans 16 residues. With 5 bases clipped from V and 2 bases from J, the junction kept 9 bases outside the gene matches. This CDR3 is CASSPTGQVGNQPQHF. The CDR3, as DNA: TGTGCCAGTAGTCCGACCGGACAGGTTGGCAATCAGCCCCAGCATTTT.

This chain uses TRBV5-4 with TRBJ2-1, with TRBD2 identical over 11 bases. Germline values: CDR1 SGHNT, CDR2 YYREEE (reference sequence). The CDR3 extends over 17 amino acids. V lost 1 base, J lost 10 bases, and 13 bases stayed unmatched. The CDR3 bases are TGTGCCAGCAGCTTGTTGACTTTGGGACTAGCGGCTCCCGAGCAGTTCTTC. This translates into CASSLLTLGLAAPEQFF.

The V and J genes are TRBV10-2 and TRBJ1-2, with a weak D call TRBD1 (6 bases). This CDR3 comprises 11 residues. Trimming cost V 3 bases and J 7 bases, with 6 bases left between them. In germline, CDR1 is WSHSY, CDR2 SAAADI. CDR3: CASSEQGGYTF. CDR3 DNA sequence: TGCGCCAGCAGTGAACAGGGTGGCTACACCTTC.

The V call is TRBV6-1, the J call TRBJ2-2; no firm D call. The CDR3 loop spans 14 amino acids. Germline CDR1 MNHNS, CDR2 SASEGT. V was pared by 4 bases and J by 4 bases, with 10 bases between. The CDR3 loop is CASSGTGPTGELFF. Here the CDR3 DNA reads TGTGCCAGCAGTGGAACCGGGCCCACCGGGGAGCTGTTTTTT.